These 8 T cell receptor beta chains originate from one sample sequenced in a study of CD8 T cells in acute hepatitis C reinfection. Time point here: naive CD8 control sorted from an acute-time-point sample. TCRdb's copy holds only in-frame clones and misses some; the assay was immunoSEQ multiplex PCR. The sample lists approximately 39,000 clones, approximately 87% occurring once. Sequencing was performed on naive CD8+ T cells from PBMCs. The receptors derive from a man aged 30-40 years with chronic hepatitis C.

The J gene is TRBJ1-1, the V gene TRBV4-1; D unresolved. Germline lookup yields CDR1 MGHRA and CDR2 YSYEKL. The CDR3 covers 14 residues. Deletions cut 1 base from V and 0 bases from J, with 6 bases between. Written as DNA, the CDR3 is TGCGCCAGCAGCCAAGTACAGATGAACACTGAAGCTTTCTTT. It is translated as CASSQVQMNTEAFF.

The CDR3 nucleotides read TGTGCCAGCAGCTTGGACAGGCTAAACTATGGCTACACCTTC. It encodes CASSLDRLNYGYTF. V gene TRBV7-8 combines with J gene TRBJ1-2; 7 positions match TRBD1. J was trimmed by 2 bases and V by 3 bases; bases with no gene match: 3. There are 14 residues in the CDR3. CDR1 and CDR2 from the germline V gene are SGHVS and FQNEAQ.

The chain has TRBV4-2 and TRBJ2-7, with D perhaps TRBD2 (6 bases). The CDR3 spans 15 residues. Between the trimmed V and J ends, which lost 0 bases and 4 bases, there was a span of 13 bases. Germline values: CDR1 LGHNA, CDR2 YNFKEQ. The CDR3, as DNA: TGTGCCAGCAGCCAAGACGATAGCGGCCTATACGAGCAGTACTTC. It specifies CASSQDDSGLYEQYF.

The chain recombines TRBV5-6 with TRBJ2-1; D unclear. The CDR3 consists of 15 residues. Trimming cost V 2 bases and J 8 bases, with 17 bases left between them. Germline CDR1 and CDR2: SGHDT and YYEEEE. CDR3 amino acids: CASSFLGMGRDEQFF. CDR3 DNA sequence: TGTGCCAGCAGCTTCTTGGGTATGGGTCGGGATGAGCAGTTCTTC.

This chain uses TRBV4-1 with TRBJ1-1, with 7 bases fitting TRBD1. CDR3 length: 16 residues. J lost 4 bases, V lost 4 bases, and 12 bases had no gene match. Germline assignment: CDR1 MGHRA and CDR2 YSYEKL. The CDR3 is CASSRTAGQAGTEAFF. The CDR3, as DNA: TGCGCCAGCAGCCGCACCGCCGGACAGGCGGGCACTGAAGCTTTCTTT.

This sequence joins TRBV7-9 and TRBJ2-3; 7 bases agree with TRBD2. The CDR3 is 16 residues long. Germline CDR1 SEHNR, CDR2 FQNEAQ (reference sequence). The J segment lost 2 bases and the V segment lost 5 bases, leaving 10 bases of the junction unmatched. The CDR3 here is CASSPRWGGDTDTQYF. The CDR3 DNA reads TGTGCCAGCAGCCCCCGTTGGGGGGGAGACACAGATACGCAGTATTTT.

The chain links TRBV5-4 to TRBJ1-5; no firm D call. V lost 0 bases to trimming and J lost 5 bases, with 6 bases between them. Germline lookup yields CDR1 SGHNT and CDR2 YYREEE (reference sequence). This CDR3 is built from 13 residues. CDR3 sequence reads: CASSLGPHQPQHF. CDR3 sequence (DNA): TGTGCCAGCAGCTTGGGCCCCCATCAGCCCCAGCATTTT.

The chain has TRBV2 and TRBJ2-7; TRBD1 matches 7 bases. Trimming at V came to 8 bases and at J to 2 bases, leaving 0 bases not matched to a gene. This CDR3 spans 11 amino acids. Germline V gene sequence: CDR1 SNHLY, CDR2 FYNNEI. The CDR3: CASGTAYEQYF. The CDR3, as DNA: TGTGCCAGCGGGACAGCCTACGAGCAGTACTTC.